There are many counts of the clone carrying this TCR beta chain. This sample is part of a study of Graves' ophthalmopathy and Graves' hyperthyroidism. As the template, RNA transcripts were used to amplify TCR beta CDR3 regions. Second-round multiplex PCR followed a first-round RT-PCR using HTBI primers. TCRdb independently ran MiXCR on the multiplex PCR reads; one entry per CDR3 protein. The table lists about 23,000 distinct CDR3 sequences, around 50% of them singletons, with approximately 6.7% in the top ten. V was cut by 6 bases and J by 2 bases, with 14 bases left in between. CDR3 size: 14 residues. Germline V lookup: CDR1 WSHSY, CDR2 SAAADI.

The chain recombines TRBV10-2 with TRBJ2-7, with D hard to call. Sample: peripheral blood. The clonotype comes from an adult woman with stable Graves' hyperthyroidism. The CDR3 here is CASSHIESPYEQYV. CDR3 bases: TGCGCCAGCAGCCACATAGAAAGCCCCTACGAGCAGTACGTC.